The T cell receptor (beta chain) described here comes from a study of cytomegalovirus exposure and HLA in healthy donors. Background on the study: Unique TCR beta sequences numbering about 100 million came from approximately 180 million T cells in an earlier analysis.

Germline assignment: CDR1 ENHRY and CDR2 SYGVKD. The CDR3 length is 14 residues. Trimming removed 2 bases from V and 6 bases from J; junction bases left unmatched: 4. Regarding the study as a whole: Investigators reported 150 to 200 TCR beta chains as tied to cytomegalovirus. Reported results showed that the classifier diagnosed cytomegalovirus status with high specificity and sensitivity.

Use of 60 Vbeta and 13 Jbeta primers characterized the PCR. Sequencing used immunoSEQ multiplex PCR; TCRdb keeps in-frame clones, though not all of them. The data contain approximately 100,000 clones, about 81% of them singletons. Regarding this clone: Antigen specificity is unknown.

While unrecorded immune exposures were likely, the donors were nominally healthy when sampled. The chain links TRBV10-3 to TRBJ1-5, with 7 bases aligning to TRBD1. Source material: PBMCs. This TCR derives from a man between 35 and 55 years old in good health and CMV-seronegative. The DNA for the CDR3 is TGTGCCATCAGTGAGGGACAGGCCAGTCAGCCCCAGCATTTT. Translated, it gives CAISEGQASQPQHF.